The entry that follows covers one T cell receptor (beta chain) sequence. Its antigen is still unknown. This specimen comes from a study of healthy donors' naive CD4 and CD8 T cells. Findings of the study overall: Positive CDR3 charge linked to CD4+ cells, negative to CD8+ cells.

The germline CDR1 and CDR2 sequences are SQVTM and ANQGSEA. The V end lost 3 bases, the J end lost 6 bases, and 12 bases lay between the germline ends. The CDR3 runs 13 residues. Naive T cells were sorted: CD4+CD8-CD45RO-CD45RA+ for CD4+, CD8+CD4-CD45RA+CD27bright for CD8+. Each TCR library used about 500 ng of total RNA and a linear amplification protocol. TCRdb recomputed calls from the reads with MiXCR, one row per CDR3 protein. The repertoire holds roughly 200,000 distinct CDR3 sequences, about 76% seen once, with 2% to 2.5% in the top ten. The chain employs TRBV29-1 and TRBJ1-5; tentatively, D is TRBD1 (6 bases). The specimen sequenced was naive CD4+ and CD8+ T cells sorted from blood, pooled from several donors. The sequence came from a pool of human donors in good health; the sample pools cells from several healthy donors. CDR3 protein: CSVEWGAGQPQHF. The CDR3 DNA follows: TGCAGCGTTGAGTGGGGGGCAGGTCAGCCCCAGCATTTT. The full variable domain, rest sourced from reference TRBV29-1 and TRBJ1-5, is SAVISQKPSRDICQRGTSLTIQCQVDSQVTMMFWYRQQPGQSLTLIATANQGSEATYESGFVIDKFPISRPNLTFSTLTVSNMSPEDSSIYLCSVEWGAGQPQHFGDGTRLSIL.